This TCR beta chain is from a study of blood T cells in healthy people across ages. This CDR3 is built from 15 residues. Through a sample-barcoded 5' primer and a J-beta primer mix, a second PCR was run for roughly 6 to 11 cycles. Every cDNA molecule bore a tag from a template-switch adaptor containing 12 random nucleotides. Via MiXCR, TCRdb re-called the 5' RACE reads, giving one row per CDR3 protein. The sample consists of some 1 million distinct CDR3 sequences, 40% to 55% of them appearing once. PBMCs were isolated at a quantity of at least 6.5 million per sample. With respect to this clonotype: Its specificity is unknown.

General study points: Per-million-T-cell TCR beta diversity fell roughly linearly with age. Versus aged donors, long-lived donors had higher diversity and more naive CD4+ cells.

This receptor was taken from a woman aged 60-70 years in good health. The chain is built from TRBV21-1 and TRBJ2-7. TRBV21-1 is annotated as a pseudogene. What was sequenced was blood. CDR3 bases: TGTGCCAGCAGCAAATGGTGGAGGACATCTTACGAGCAGTACTTC. This encodes CASSKWWRTSYEQYF.